What follows are 16 T cell receptor beta chains derived from one specimen sequenced in a study of shared clonotypes between healthy human individuals. Only in-frame clones appear in the TCRdb table, and some are missing; sequencing was by immunoSEQ multiplex PCR. The table has 950,000 to 1,300,000 clones, about 76% seen once. The sample was memory CD4+ T cells sorted from blood. Stated subset: CD45RA-negative fraction. The receptors shown here come from a man between 18 and 29 years old in good health.

To note about this clone: Other DNA sequences in the same sample also yield this CDR3. This sequence joins TRBV5-1 and TRBJ1-1, with 8 nucleotides matching TRBD1. The CDR3 covers 14 residues. Germline CDR1 and CDR2: SGHRS and YFSETQ. The V segment lost 4 bases and the J segment 1 base; nucleotides outside the gene matches: 3. The CDR3 bases are TGCGCCAGCAGCACCGGACAGGGGAACACTGAAGCTTTCTTT. This translates into CASSTGQGNTEAFF. Full variable domain (rest looked up from reference TRBV5-1 and TRBJ1-1): KAGVTQTPRYLIKTRGQQVTLSCSPISGHRSVSWYQQTPGQGLQFLFEYFSETQRNKGNFPGRFSGRQFSNSRSEMNVSTLELGDSALYLCASSTGQGNTEAFFGQGTRLTVV.

The J gene is TRBJ1-1, the V gene TRBV19; 9 nucleotides line up with TRBD1. There are 17 residues in the CDR3. Unmatched junction bases numbered 13, after V lost 5 bases and J lost 3 bases. Per the germline V gene, CDR1 is LNHDA and CDR2 is SQIVND (reference sequence). CDR3 protein: CASSFRDRVRKDTEAFF. The CDR3 DNA is TGTGCCAGTAGTTTCCGGGACAGGGTAAGAAAGGACACTGAAGCTTTCTTT.

This clone appeared once. One junction end does not reproduce the germline sequence, and a read error may be involved. In nucleotides, the CDR3 is TGTGCCAGCCGTGAAAGCGGTAACTATGGCTACACCTTC. Protein sequence: CASRESGNYGYTF. The rearrangement links TRBV6-1 to TRBJ1-2, with D unresolved. The CDR3 loop spans 13 amino acids. Germline lookup yields CDR1 MNHNS and CDR2 SASEGT.

The chain carries TRBV19 and TRBJ2-7; TRBD1 matches at 8 bases. Trimming cost V 5 bases and J 4 bases; bases outside gene matches: 7. The CDR3 extends over 14 amino acids. Germline CDR1 LNHDA, CDR2 SQIVND (reference sequence). CDR3 DNA: TGTGCCAGTAGTCTGACAGGGGAGGAATACGAGCAGTACTTC. Translation: CASSLTGEEYEQYF.

In this sample, this clone turned up a few times. The chain employs TRBV30 and TRBJ2-5; 8 nucleotides align to TRBD2. V lost 3 bases, J lost 7 bases, and 7 bases stayed unmatched. The V gene's germline CDR1 is GTSNPN and CDR2 SVGIG (reference sequence). This CDR3 is 13 amino acids long. The CDR3 nucleotides are TGTGCCTGGAGAGGGGACGCGGGAGGGACCCAGTACTTC. This gives the protein CAWRGDAGGTQYF.

Of note for this clone: Other DNA sequences from this sample encode an identical CDR3 as well. The CDR3 sequence: CASSEDGSSGNTIYF. CDR3 coding DNA: TGTGCCAGCAGTGAAGACGGGAGCTCTGGAAACACCATATATTTT. The V gene is TRBV2, the J gene TRBJ1-3, with D unresolved. The CDR3 length is 15 residues. With 1 base removed from V and 0 bases from J, the gap between germline ends came to 7 bases. Germline V gives CDR1 SNHLY, CDR2 FYNNEI.

The chain is built from TRBV9 and TRBJ2-2; D is perhaps TRBD2 (5 bases). Germline V CDR1 and CDR2: SGDLS, YYNGEE. Between the trimmed V and J ends, which lost 0 bases and 6 bases, there was a span of 12 bases. The CDR3 runs to 15 residues. The CDR3, as DNA: TGTGCCAGCAGCGTAGGGCCTAGAGGGCCCGGGGAGCTGTTTTTT. This gives the protein CASSVGPRGPGELFF.

This rearrangement joins TRBV18 to TRBJ2-1; D is uncertain. The germline V gene has CDR1 KGHSH and CDR2 LQKENI. V dropped 3 bases and J dropped 7 bases, with 7 bases sitting between them. The CDR3 totals 12 residues. The CDR3 DNA is TGTGCCAGCTCACCGTCGAATAATGAGCAGTTCTTC. Translating gives CASSPSNNEQFF.

CDR3 region: CASSSQVETQYF. In DNA form, the CDR3 reads TGTGCCAGTAGTAGTCAGGTTGAGACCCAGTACTTC. The rearrangement uses TRBV19 and TRBJ2-5, with D unclear. Trimming took off 4 bases at V and 5 bases at J, with 8 bases between the two ends. There are 12 residues in the CDR3. Germline CDR1 LNHDA, CDR2 SQIVND (reference sequence).

J is TRBJ2-1 and V is TRBV7-9; maybe TRBD2 (5 bases). Trimming cost V 4 bases and J 13 bases, with 14 bases left between them. The CDR3 is 12 residues long. Per the germline V gene, CDR1 is SEHNR and CDR2 is FQNEAQ (reference sequence). The CDR3 DNA follows: TGTGCCAGCAGCTCCCCTGGGAGCCTTCAGTTCTTC. Encoded protein: CASSSPGSLQFF.

The genes are TRBV4-3 and TRBJ2-4, with 10 bases matching TRBD2. V lost 3 bases to trimming and J lost 8 bases; unmatched junction nucleotides: 10. The germline V gene encodes CDR1 LGHNA and CDR2 YSLEER. The CDR3 has 16 residues. This chain's CDR3 is CASSQSPSGRGDIQYF. CDR3 nucleotides: TGCGCCAGCAGCCAGTCCCCTAGCGGGAGAGGAGACATTCAGTACTTC.

This clone has only one observation. V usage is TRBV9 and J usage is TRBJ1-1; TRBD1 aligns across 8 bases. The length of the CDR3 is 14 residues. Trimming removed 4 bases from V and 5 bases from J; junction bases left unmatched: 7. Germline CDR1 reads SGDLS; CDR2 reads YYNGEE. This chain's CDR3 is CASSQTQGGTEAFF. In nucleotides, the CDR3 is TGTGCCAGCAGCCAGACACAGGGGGGGACTGAAGCTTTCTTT.

The rearrangement links TRBV30 to TRBJ2-1; D uncertain. CDR1 and CDR2 (germline): GTSNPN, SVGIG (reference sequence). V was pared by 2 bases and J by 10 bases, with 18 bases between. The CDR3 runs to 14 residues. In DNA, the CDR3 is TGTGCCTGGAGTTTTGGAAAGAATCGAGACGAGCAGTTCTTC. Amino acid sequence: CAWSFGKNRDEQFF.

This sequence joins TRBV7-2 and TRBJ2-1; D call uncertain. The CDR3 has 12 residues. V was shortened by 6 bases and J by 7 bases, with 10 bases between the two germline ends. CDR1 and CDR2 from the germline V gene are SGHTA and FQGNSA. The CDR3 is CASRVLVNEQFF. CDR3 nucleotides: TGTGCCAGCAGAGTACTGGTGAATGAGCAGTTCTTC.

The chain employs TRBV7-2 and TRBJ2-1; no reliable D call. V was trimmed by 5 bases and J by 10 bases, leaving 9 bases between them. Germline V gene data show CDR1 as SGHTA and CDR2 as FQGNSA. CDR3 length: 11 residues. The CDR3 region has the DNA TGTGCCAGCAGCAAGGACCTAGAGCAGTTCTTC. Protein sequence: CASSKDLEQFF. The variable domain in full, completed from reference TRBV7-2 and TRBJ2-1, reads GAGVSQSPSNKVTEKGKDVELRCDPISGHTALYWYRQSLGQGLEFLIYFQGNSAPDKSGLPSDRFSAERTGGSVSTLTIQRTQQEDSAVYLCASSKDLEQFFGPGTRLTVL.

The chain carries TRBV6-5 and TRBJ2-1, with 7 bases matching TRBD1. CDR1 MNHEY and CDR2 SVGAGI come from the germline V gene. Trimming removed 6 bases from V and 5 bases from J; junction bases left unmatched: 7. The CDR3 covers 14 residues. CDR3 amino acids: CASRRQGSNNEQFF. The CDR3 DNA follows: TGTGCCAGCAGACGACAGGGTTCAAACAATGAGCAGTTCTTC.